The 3 T cell receptor beta chains in this list originate from one sample, sequenced in a study of blood T cell repertoires in COVID-19. Profiled with immunoSEQ multiplex PCR; TCRdb holds only in-frame clones, not every one. The data show about 55,000 clones, roughly 90% seen once. The source material was peripheral blood. These receptors came from a man aged 60-69 years with active COVID-19.

J is TRBJ2-5 and V is TRBV7-9; weak D call: TRBD2 (5 bases). Per germline, CDR1 SEHNR and CDR2 FQNEAQ (reference sequence). The CDR3 covers 15 residues. Trimming removed 3 bases at V and 3 bases at J, with 14 bases between. CDR3 sequence reads: CASSFNDGMEETQYF. DNA for the CDR3: TGTGCCAGCAGCTTCAATGACGGGATGGAAGAGACCCAGTACTTC.

V and J are TRBV9 and TRBJ2-1; 14 bases agree with TRBD2. The V gene end was trimmed by 4 bases and the J gene end by 3 bases; junction bases not matched to a gene: 6. The CDR3 covers 17 residues. Looked up from germline, CDR1 is SGDLS and CDR2 is YYNGEE. The CDR3: CASSHRTSGRSYNEQFF. The DNA of the CDR3 is TGTGCCAGCAGCCACCGGACTAGCGGGAGGAGCTACAATGAGCAGTTCTTC.

The rearrangement links TRBV25-1 to TRBJ2-2; perhaps TRBD2 as D (6 bases). Germline V gives CDR1 MGHDK, CDR2 SYGVNS. Trimming removed 3 bases from V and 2 bases from J, with 13 bases in between. The CDR3 has 16 amino acids. CDR3 DNA sequence: TGTGCCAGCAGTGATAGGGGTAGCGGAAACACCGGGGAGCTGTTTTTT. It yields the protein CASSDRGSGNTGELFF.